Described below is a single T cell receptor (beta chain) sequence and its context. Sequencing was performed with immunoSEQ multiplex PCR; in TCRdb, only in-frame clones are kept and a portion is missing. The sample holds 180,000 or so clones, 84% seen once. The study drew participants aged about 18 to 95 years from 24 US areas. This specimen belongs to a study of blood T cell repertoires in COVID-19. Whole-study context: Specimens from acute and convalescent COVID-19 originated in the United States, Italy and Spain. PBMCs, B-cell-depleted T cells, or T cells were the source of the cDNA or gDNA that made up the material.

Germline CDR1 and CDR2: SGHKS and YYEKEE (reference sequence). This CDR3 contains 15 residues. V was clipped by 2 bases and J by 7 bases; unmatched bases: 8. This clonotype was sampled from a man between 45 and 60 years old who had recovered from COVID-19. The chain has TRBV5-5 and TRBJ1-5; 8 nucleotides match TRBD1. Input material: PBMCs or T cells enriched from blood (not recorded which). CDR3 coding DNA: TGTGCCAGCAGCTTAGGATCAGGGGGCAGGCAGCCCCAGCATTTT. Residues: CASSLGSGGRQPQHF.